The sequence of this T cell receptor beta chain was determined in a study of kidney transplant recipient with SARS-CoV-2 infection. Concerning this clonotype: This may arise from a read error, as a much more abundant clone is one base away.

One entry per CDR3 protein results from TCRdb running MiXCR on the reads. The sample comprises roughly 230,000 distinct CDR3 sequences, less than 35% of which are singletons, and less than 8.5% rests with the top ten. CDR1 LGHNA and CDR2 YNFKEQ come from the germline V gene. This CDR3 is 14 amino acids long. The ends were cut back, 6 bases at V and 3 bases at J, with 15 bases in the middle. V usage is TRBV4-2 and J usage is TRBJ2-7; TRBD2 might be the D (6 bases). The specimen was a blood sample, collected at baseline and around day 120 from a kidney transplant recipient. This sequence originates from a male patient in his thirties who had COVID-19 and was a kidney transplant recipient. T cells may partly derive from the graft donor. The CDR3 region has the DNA TGTGCCAGCAGAGAAGAAGGAGGGGACTACGAGCAGTACTTC. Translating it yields CASREEGGDYEQYF.